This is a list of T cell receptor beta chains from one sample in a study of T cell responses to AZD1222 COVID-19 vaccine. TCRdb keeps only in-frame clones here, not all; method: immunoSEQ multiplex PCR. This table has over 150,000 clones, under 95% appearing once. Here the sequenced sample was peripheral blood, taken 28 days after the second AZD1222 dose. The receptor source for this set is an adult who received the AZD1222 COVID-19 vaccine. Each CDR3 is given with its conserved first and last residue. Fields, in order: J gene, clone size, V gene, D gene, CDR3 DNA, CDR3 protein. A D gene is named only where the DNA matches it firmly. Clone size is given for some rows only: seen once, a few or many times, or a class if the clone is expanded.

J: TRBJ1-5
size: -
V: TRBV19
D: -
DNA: TGTGCCAGTAGTACCCAGGGTTTCGGTCAGCCCCAGCATTTT
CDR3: CASSTQGFGQPQHF

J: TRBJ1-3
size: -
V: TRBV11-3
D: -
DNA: TGTGCCAGCAGCTTAAATGGAAACACCATATATTTT
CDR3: CASSLNGNTIYF

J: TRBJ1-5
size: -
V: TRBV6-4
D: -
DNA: TGTGCCAGCCCTGGGCCGTTACGGGGCAATCAGCCCCAGCATTTT
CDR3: CASPGPLRGNQPQHF

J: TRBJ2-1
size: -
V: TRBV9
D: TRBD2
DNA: TGTGCCAGCAGCGGGGAAGAGGGGACTAGCGGCTACAATGAGCAGTTCTTC
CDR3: CASSGEEGTSGYNEQFF

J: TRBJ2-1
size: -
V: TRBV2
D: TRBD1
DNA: TGTGCCAGCAGTGAAGGAGGGGGCCTGAAGCAGTTCTTC
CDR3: CASSEGGGLKQFF

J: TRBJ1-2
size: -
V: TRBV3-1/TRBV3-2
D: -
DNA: TGTGCCAGCAGCCCGTCCATCACGGTCCCCTATGGCTACACCTTC
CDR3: CASSPSITVPYGYTF

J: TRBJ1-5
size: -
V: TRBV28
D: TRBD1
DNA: TGTGCCAGCAGTACCGGGACAGGAGCCCGTCAGCCCCAGCATTTT
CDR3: CASSTGTGARQPQHF

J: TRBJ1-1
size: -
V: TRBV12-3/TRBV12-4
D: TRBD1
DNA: TGTGCCAGCAGGCCGGGACAGGGGGATGAAGCTTTCTTT
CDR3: CASRPGQGDEAFF

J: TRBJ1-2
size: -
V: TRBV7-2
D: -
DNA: TGTGCCAGCAGCTTAAGTTTTGCGACGAACTATGGCTACACCTTC
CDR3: CASSLSFATNYGYTF

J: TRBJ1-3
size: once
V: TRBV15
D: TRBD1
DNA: TGTGCCACCAGCAGTCCCGGGACAGCTGGAAACACCATATATTTT
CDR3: CATSSPGTAGNTIYF

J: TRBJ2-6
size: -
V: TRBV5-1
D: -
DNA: TGCGCCAGCAGCCCGGTCGGGGGAGGCTCTGGGGCCAACGTCCTGACTTTC
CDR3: CASSPVGGGSGANVLTF

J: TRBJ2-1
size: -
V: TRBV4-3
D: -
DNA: TGCGCCAGCAGCCCGCAGGGAAACTCCTACAATGAGCAGTTCTTC
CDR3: CASSPQGNSYNEQFF

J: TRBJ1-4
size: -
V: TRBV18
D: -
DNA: TGTGCCAGCTCAGGGGGGGCTGATGAAAAACTGTTTTTT
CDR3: CASSGGADEKLFF

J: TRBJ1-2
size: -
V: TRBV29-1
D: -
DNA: TGCAGCGTTGTCGGGCGGACCCCCGGTGGCTACACCTTC
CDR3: CSVVGRTPGGYTF

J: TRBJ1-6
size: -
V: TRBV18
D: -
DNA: TGTGCCAGCTCACAGGGACCCCGTTACGCCTATAATTCACCCCTCCACTTT
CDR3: CASSQGPRYAYNSPLHF

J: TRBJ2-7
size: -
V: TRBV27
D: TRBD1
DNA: TGTGCCAGCAGTATCAGACAGGGACCCTACGAGCAGTACTTC
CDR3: CASSIRQGPYEQYF

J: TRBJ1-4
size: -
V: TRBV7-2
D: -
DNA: TGTGCCAGCAGCTTAGAGGGTCGGAAGAATGAAAAACTGTTTTTT
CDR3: CASSLEGRKNEKLFF

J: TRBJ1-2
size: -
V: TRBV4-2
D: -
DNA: TGTGCCAGCAGCCAGGGAGGGAATGGCTACACCTTC
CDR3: CASSQGGNGYTF

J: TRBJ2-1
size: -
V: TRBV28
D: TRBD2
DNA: TGTGCCAGCAGTAGCGGGACCACCTACAATGAGCAGTTCTTC
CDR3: CASSSGTTYNEQFF

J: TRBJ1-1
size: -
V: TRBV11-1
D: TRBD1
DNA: TGTGCCAGCAGCCGGGGGACAGTGAACATGAACACTGAAGCTTTCTTT
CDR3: CASSRGTVNMNTEAFF

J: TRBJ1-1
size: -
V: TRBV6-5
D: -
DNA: TGTGCCAGCAACCGAGTACCGGGGGAGAACACTGAAGCTTTCTTT
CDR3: CASNRVPGENTEAFF

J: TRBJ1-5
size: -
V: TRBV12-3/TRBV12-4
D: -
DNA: TGTGCCAGCAGTTATGCGGATAATCAGCCCCAGCATTTT
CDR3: CASSYADNQPQHF